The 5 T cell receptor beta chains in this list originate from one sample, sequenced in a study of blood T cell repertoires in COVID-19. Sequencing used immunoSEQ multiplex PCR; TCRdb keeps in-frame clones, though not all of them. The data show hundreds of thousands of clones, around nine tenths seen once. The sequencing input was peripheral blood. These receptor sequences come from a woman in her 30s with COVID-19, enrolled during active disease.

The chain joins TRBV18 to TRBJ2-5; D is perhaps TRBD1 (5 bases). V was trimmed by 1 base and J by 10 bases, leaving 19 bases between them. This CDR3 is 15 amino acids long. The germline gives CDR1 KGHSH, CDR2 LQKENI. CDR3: CASSPQGSGGRDQYF. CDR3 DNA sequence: TGTGCCAGCTCACCACAGGGGTCTGGTGGAAGGGACCAGTACTTC.

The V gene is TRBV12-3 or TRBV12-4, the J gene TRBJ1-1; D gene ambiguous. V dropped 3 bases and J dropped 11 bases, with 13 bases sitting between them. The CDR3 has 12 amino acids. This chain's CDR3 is CASSFSIRRAFF. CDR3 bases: TGTGCCAGCAGTTTTTCCATCCGGCGGGCTTTCTTT.

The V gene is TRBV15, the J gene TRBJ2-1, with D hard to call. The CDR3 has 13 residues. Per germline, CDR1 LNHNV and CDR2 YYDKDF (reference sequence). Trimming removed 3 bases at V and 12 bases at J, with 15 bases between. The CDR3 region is CATSSPPLPVQFF. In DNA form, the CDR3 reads TGTGCCACCAGCAGTCCCCCTCTCCCGGTGCAGTTCTTC.

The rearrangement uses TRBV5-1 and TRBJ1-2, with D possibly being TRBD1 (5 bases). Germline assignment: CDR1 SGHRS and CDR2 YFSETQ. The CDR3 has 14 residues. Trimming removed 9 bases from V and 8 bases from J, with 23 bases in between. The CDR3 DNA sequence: TGCGCCACGAGAGAAAAGTCGGGGGTCGGAGGCTACACCTTC. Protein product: CATREKSGVGGYTF.

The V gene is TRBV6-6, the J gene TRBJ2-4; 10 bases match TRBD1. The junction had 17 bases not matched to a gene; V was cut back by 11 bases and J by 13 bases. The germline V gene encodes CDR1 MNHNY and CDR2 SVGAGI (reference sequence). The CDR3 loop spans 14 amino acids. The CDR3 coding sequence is TGTGCCCTCATGATTTTGGACAGGGGGGTAGGGCAGTACTTC. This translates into CALMILDRGVGQYF.